The sequence of this T cell receptor beta chain was determined in a study of blood T cell repertoires in COVID-19. Study in general: Material from acute and convalescent COVID-19 was sourced from the United States, Italy and Spain. From T cells, B-cell-depleted T cells, or PBMCs came the material, which was cDNA or gDNA.

V lost 6 bases, J lost 4 bases, and 3 bases stayed unmatched. Germline V gives CDR1 ENHRY, CDR2 SYGVKD. The CDR3 is 13 amino acids. Under the authors' procedure: Estimates of nucleated cell counts were drawn from the amplification of reference gene primers. Assay: immunoSEQ multiplex PCR; the TCRdb copy retains only in-frame clones and omits some. The V and J calls and clone size come from that table; D and trimming were worked out from the DNA. The sample includes around 200,000 clones, 75% to 90% of them seen just once. Sequenced input: peripheral blood. The V call is TRBV10-3, the J call TRBJ2-7; 10 bases align to TRBD1. This clonotype was obtained from a human donor with active or convalescent COVID-19. The donor label of this sample is uncertain. Here the CDR3 reads CAIRLGQGYEQYF. CDR3 nucleotides: TGTGCCATCAGGCTGGGACAGGGGTACGAGCAGTACTTC.